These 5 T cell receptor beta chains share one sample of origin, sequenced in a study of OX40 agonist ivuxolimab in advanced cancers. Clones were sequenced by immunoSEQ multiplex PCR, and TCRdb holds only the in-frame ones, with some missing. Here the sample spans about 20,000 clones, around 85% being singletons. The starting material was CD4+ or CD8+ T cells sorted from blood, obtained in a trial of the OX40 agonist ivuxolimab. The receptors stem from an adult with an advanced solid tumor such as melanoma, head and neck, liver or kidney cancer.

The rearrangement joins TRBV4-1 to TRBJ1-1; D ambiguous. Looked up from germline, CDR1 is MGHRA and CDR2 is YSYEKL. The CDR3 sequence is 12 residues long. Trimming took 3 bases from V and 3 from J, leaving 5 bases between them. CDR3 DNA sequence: TGCGCCAGCAGCCACTGGGACACTGAAGCTTTCTTT. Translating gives CASSHWDTEAFF.

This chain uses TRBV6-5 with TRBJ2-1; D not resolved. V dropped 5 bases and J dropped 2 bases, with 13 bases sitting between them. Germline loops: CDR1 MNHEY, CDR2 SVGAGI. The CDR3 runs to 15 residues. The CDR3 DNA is TGTGCCAGCAGTGTTTCCCCGACGGCCTACAATGAGCAGTTCTTC. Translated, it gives CASSVSPTAYNEQFF.

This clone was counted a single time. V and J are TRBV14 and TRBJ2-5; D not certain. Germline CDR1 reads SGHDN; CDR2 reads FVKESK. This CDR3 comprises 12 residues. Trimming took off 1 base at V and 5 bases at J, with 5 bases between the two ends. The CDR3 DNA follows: TGTGCCAGCAGCCAAGCAAGGGAGACCCAGTACTTC. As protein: CASSQARETQYF. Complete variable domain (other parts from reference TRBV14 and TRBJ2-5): EAGVTQFPSHSVIEKGQTVTLRCDPISGHDNLYWYRRVMGKEIKFLLHFVKESKQDESGMPNNRFLAERTGGTYSTLKVQPAELEDSGVYFCASSQARETQYFGPGTRLLVL.

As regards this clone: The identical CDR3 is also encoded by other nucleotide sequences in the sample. This chain's CDR3 is CASSYSSAPDGYTF. The CDR3 DNA is TGTGCCAGCAGTTACTCTTCTGCCCCCGACGGCTACACCTTC. The chain recombines TRBV6-5 with TRBJ1-2; no clear D. V was cut by 0 bases and J by 8 bases, with 13 bases left in between. The germline V gene has CDR1 MNHEY and CDR2 SVGAGI. The CDR3 totals 14 residues.

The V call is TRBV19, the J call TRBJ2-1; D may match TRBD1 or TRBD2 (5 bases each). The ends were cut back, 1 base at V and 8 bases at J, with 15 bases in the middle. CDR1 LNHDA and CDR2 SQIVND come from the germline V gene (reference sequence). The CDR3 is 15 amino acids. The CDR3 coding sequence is TGTGCCAGTAGTATAGTTTTGGAAGGGGACGATGAGCAGTTCTTC. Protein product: CASSIVLEGDDEQFF.